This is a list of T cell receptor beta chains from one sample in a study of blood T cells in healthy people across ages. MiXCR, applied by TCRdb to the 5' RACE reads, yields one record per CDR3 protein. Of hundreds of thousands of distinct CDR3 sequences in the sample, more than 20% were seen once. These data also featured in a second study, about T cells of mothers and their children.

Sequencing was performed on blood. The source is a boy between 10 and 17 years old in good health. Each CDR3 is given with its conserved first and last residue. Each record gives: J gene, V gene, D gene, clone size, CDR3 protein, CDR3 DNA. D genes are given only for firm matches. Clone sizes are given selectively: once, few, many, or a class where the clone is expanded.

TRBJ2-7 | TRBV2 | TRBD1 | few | CASSDKDRVGEQYF | TGTGCCAGCAGTGATAAGGACAGGGTAGGCGAGCAGTACTTC
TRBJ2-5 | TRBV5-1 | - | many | CASSLAGGGQETQYF | TGTGCCAGCAGCTTAGCCGGGGGAGGTCAAGAGACCCAGTACTTC
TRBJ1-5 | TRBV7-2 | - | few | CASSSDPSNQPQHF | TGTGCCAGCAGTTCCGACCCTAGCAATCAGCCCCAGCATTTT
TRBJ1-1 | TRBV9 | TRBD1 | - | CASSGDREMNTEAFF | TGTGCCAGCAGCGGGGACAGGGAGATGAACACTGAAGCTTTCTTT
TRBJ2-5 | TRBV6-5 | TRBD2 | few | CASSYSRRLAGKQETQYF | TGTGCCAGCAGTTACTCGAGGCGACTAGCGGGGAAGCAAGAGACCCAGTACTTC
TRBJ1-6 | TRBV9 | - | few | CASSVGGTSEPLHF | TGTGCCAGCAGCGTAGGGGGGACTTCCGAACCCCTCCACTTT
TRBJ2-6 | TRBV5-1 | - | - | CASSSQSGANVLTF | TGCGCCAGCAGCTCCCAGTCTGGGGCCAACGTCCTGACTTTC
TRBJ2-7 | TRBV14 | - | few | CASSQDLSADSYEQYF | TGTGCCAGCAGCCAAGATCTAAGCGCCGACTCCTACGAGCAGTACTTC
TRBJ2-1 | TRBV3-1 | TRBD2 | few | CASSQDTSGGGGQFF | TGTGCCAGCAGCCAGGACACTAGCGGGGGGGGAGGGCAGTTCTTC
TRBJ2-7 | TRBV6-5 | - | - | CASRAGRTSYEQYF | TGTGCCAGCAGGGCGGGACGGACGTCCTACGAGCAGTACTTC
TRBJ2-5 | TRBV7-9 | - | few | CASSGVQETQYF | TGTGCCAGCAGCGGGGTCCAAGAGACCCAGTACTTC
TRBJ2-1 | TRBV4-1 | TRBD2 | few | CASSLNSGNEQFF | TGCGCCAGCAGCCTTAATAGCGGGAATGAGCAGTTCTTC
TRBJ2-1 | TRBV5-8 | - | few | CASSLLPASSYNEQFF | TGTGCCAGCAGCTTGCTCCCAGCGAGCTCCTACAATGAGCAGTTCTTC
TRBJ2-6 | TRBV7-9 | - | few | CASSLGHLSGANVLTF | TGTGCCAGCAGCCTGGGACACCTCTCTGGGGCCAACGTCCTGACTTTC
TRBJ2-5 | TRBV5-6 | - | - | CASSPSTETQYF | TGTGCCAGCAGCCCCTCCACGGAGACCCAGTACTTC
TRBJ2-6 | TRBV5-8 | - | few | CASSLAFAGANVLTF | TGTGCCAGCAGCTTGGCCTTCGCTGGGGCCAACGTCCTGACTTTC
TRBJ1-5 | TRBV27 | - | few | CASSLSGLWSNQPQHF | TGTGCCAGCAGTTTATCCGGCCTCTGGAGCAATCAGCCCCAGCATTTT
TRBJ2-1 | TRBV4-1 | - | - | CASSQEWSDPLYNEQFF | TGCGCCAGCAGCCAAGAGTGGAGTGACCCTCTGTACAATGAGCAGTTCTTC
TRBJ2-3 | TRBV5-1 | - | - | CASRKNSYTDTQYF | TGCGCCAGCAGGAAGAACTCTTACACAGATACGCAGTATTTT
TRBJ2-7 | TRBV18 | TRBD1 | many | CASSPDRGNSYEQYF | TGTGCCAGCTCACCGGACAGGGGGAACTCCTACGAGCAGTACTTC
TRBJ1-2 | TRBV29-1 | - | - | CSVVTEGSYGYTF | TGCAGCGTTGTCACAGAAGGAAGTTATGGCTACACCTTC
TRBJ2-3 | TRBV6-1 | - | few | CASSGGTLPDTQYF | TGTGCCAGCAGTGGGGGGACTCTCCCCGATACGCAGTATTTT
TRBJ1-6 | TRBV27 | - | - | CASSLYPAGNSPLHF | TGTGCCAGCAGTTTATACCCGGCGGGGAATTCACCCCTCCACTTT
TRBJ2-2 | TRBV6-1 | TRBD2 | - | CASSELAGDTGGLLF | TGTGCCAGCAGTGAACTAGCGGGAGACACCGGGGGGCTGCTTTTT
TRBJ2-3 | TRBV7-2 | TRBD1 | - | CASSLVGQGSTDTQYF | TGTGCCAGCAGCTTAGTGGGACAGGGAAGCACAGATACGCAGTATTTT
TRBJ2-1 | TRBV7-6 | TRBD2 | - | CASSFQAGSSGEQFF | TGTGCCAGCAGCTTTCAAGCGGGATCCTCCGGTGAGCAGTTCTTC
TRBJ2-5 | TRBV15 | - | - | CATGTLRTQYF | TGTGCCACAGGGACTCTCCGGACCCAGTACTTC
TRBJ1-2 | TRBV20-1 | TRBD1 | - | CSAGQGHYGYTF | TGCAGTGCCGGACAGGGCCACTATGGCTACACCTTC
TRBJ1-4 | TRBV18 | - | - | CASSLFLNKELFF | TGTGCCAGCTCACTTTTTTTAAACAAAGAACTGTTTTTT
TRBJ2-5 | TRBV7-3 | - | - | CASSLSRDNQETQYF | TGTGCCAGCAGCTTATCCCGGGACAATCAAGAGACCCAGTACTTC
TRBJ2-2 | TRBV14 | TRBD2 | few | CASSQDRSSSGTNTGELFF | TGTGCCAGCAGCCAAGATCGATCATCTAGCGGAACGAACACCGGGGAGCTGTTTTTT
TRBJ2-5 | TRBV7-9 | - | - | CASSRDGEETQYF | TGTGCCAGCAGCCGCGACGGGGAAGAGACCCAGTACTTC
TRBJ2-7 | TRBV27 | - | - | CASSYNRDDQYF | TGTGCCAGCAGTTATAACAGGGATGATCAGTACTTC
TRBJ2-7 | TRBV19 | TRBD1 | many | CASSIPGQAYEQYF | TGTGCCAGTAGTATACCGGGACAGGCCTACGAGCAGTACTTC
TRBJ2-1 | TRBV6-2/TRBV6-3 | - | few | CASSGSTGGVIRPQFF | TGTGCCAGCAGTGGGAGTACCGGAGGGGTCATACGGCCCCAGTTCTTC
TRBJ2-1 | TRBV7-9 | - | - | CASSLTNNEQFF | TGTGCCAGCAGCTTAACGAACAATGAGCAGTTCTTC
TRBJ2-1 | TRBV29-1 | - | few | CSVVPPRAKFF | TGCAGCGTTGTCCCCCCTAGGGCTAAGTTCTTC
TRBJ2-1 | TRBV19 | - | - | CASSVSGNSYNEQFF | TGTGCCAGTAGTGTTAGCGGAAACTCCTACAATGAGCAGTTCTTC
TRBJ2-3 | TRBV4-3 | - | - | CASSPGTGRGTQYF | TGCGCCAGCAGCCCTGGAACCGGCCGGGGTACGCAGTATTTT
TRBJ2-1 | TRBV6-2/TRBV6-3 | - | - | CASSMAPSSYNERFF | TGTGCCAGCAGTATGGCGCCAAGCTCCTACAATGAGCGGTTCTTC
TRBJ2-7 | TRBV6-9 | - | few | CASSYSGGGHSYEQYF | TGTGCCAGCAGTTATTCGGGGGGGGGACACTCCTACGAGCAGTACTTC
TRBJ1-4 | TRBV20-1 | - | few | CSAVRGEEKLFF | TGCAGTGCTGTACGTGGAGAAGAAAAACTGTTTTTT